This record looks at one T cell receptor beta chain sequence and its context. Its specificity is unknown. Clones were read by immunoSEQ multiplex PCR, and TCRdb kept only the in-frame ones, dropping some. The repertoire consists of about 36,000 clones, with over 65% occurring once and the leading ten covering over 20%. On cycle 4 day 1 and cycle 7 day 1, as well as at baseline, blood was sampled. This entry is derived from a study of OX40 agonist ivuxolimab in advanced cancers. Study-level background: In this cohort, patients received ivuxolimab, an agonistic anti-OX40 (CD134) antibody. The study's findings and limits: In CD8+ T cells, expanded clones were on average more numerous than in CD4+.

CDR3 length equals 13 residues. The V end lost 3 bases, the J end lost 8 bases, and 11 bases lay between the germline ends. In germline, CDR1 is WNHNN, CDR2 SYGVQD (reference sequence). Here the sequenced sample was CD4+ or CD8+ T cells sorted from blood, taken in a trial of the OX40 agonist ivuxolimab. This chain links TRBV10-1 with TRBJ2-1, with D unresolved. The TCR originated in an adult with an advanced solid tumor such as melanoma, head and neck, liver or kidney cancer. The CDR3 protein is CASSDTAADEQFF. The CDR3 DNA reads as TGCGCCAGCAGTGACACCGCGGCGGATGAGCAGTTCTTC.